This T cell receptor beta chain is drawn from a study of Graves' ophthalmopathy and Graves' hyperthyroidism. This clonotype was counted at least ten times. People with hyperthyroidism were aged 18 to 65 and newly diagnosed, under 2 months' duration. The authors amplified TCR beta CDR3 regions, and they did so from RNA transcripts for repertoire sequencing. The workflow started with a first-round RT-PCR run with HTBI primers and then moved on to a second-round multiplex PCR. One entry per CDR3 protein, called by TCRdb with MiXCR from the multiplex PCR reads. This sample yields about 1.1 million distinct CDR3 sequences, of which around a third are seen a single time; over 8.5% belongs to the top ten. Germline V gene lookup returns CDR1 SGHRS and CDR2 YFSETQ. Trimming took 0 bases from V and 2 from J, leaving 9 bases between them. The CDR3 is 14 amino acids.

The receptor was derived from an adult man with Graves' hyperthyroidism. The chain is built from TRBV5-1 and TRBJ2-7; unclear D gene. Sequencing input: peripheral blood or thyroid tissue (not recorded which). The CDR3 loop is CASSLVTPTYEQYF. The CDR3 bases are TGCGCCAGCAGCTTGGTAACCCCGACCTACGAGCAGTACTTC.